This T cell receptor beta chain derives from a study of cytomegalovirus exposure and HLA in healthy donors. J was trimmed by 4 bases and V by 5 bases; bases with no gene match: 9. Per germline, CDR1 MNHEY and CDR2 SMNVEV (reference sequence). The length of the CDR3 is 16 residues. Study-level points and caveats: In vitro experiments confirmed that three CMV-associated chains were specific for CMV antigens. Later, an analysis found that TCR clusters from the first cohort tended to co-occur in the 90 to 150 validation repertoires. TCR sequences were mostly rare, though some public TCRs occurred in many donors.

Clones were read by immunoSEQ multiplex PCR, and TCRdb kept only the in-frame ones, dropping some. The sample includes tens of thousands of clones, 85% to 95% seen only once; the top ten take 0.69%. Concerning this clone: Its antigen is unidentified.

Specimen: PBMCs. The chain carries TRBV27 and TRBJ2-3, with 10 bases identical to TRBD2. The sequence derives from a young woman in good health and CMV-seronegative. CDR3 in DNA: TGTGCCAGCAGTCTCTATAGCGGGGGGACTTCAGATACGCAGTATTTT. Protein: CASSLYSGGTSDTQYF.